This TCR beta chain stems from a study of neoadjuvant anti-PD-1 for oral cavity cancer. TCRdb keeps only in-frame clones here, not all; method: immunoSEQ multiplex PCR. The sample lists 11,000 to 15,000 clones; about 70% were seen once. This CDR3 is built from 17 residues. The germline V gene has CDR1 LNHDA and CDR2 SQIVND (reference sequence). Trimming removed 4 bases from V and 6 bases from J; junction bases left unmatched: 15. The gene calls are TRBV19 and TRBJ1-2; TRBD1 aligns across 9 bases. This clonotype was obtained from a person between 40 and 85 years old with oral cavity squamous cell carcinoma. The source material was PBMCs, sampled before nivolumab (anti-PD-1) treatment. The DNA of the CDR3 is TGTGCCAGTAGTACATTGACAGGGGGAGTTAGGAGGGATGGCTACACCTTC. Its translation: CASSTLTGGVRRDGYTF.